This TCR beta chain originates from a study of T cells after yellow fever vaccination. Study-wide results and limits: Among all clonotypes, a small share was observed in both CD4 and CD8 compartments.

Universal primer sites and UMIs were introduced during 5'RACE template-switching synthesis of TCR cDNA. In TCRdb, the 5' RACE reads were re-called with MiXCR into one record per CDR3 protein. The sample records 300,000 or so distinct CDR3 sequences, 3% to 4.5% being singletons. On this clonotype itself: Its antigen is not known.

The CDR3 runs 15 residues. V lost 4 bases and J lost 5; bases outside the gene matches: 8. Germline assignment: CDR1 SGHVS and CDR2 FNYEAQ. The sequence was obtained from a man aged 18 to 35 who received the YFV17D yellow fever vaccine. The source was PBMCs, collected 5 days after the yellow fever booster vaccination. The rearrangement joins TRBV7-6 to TRBJ2-5; TRBD1 aligns across 9 bases. The CDR3 loop reads CASSSGTGRWETQYF. CDR3 DNA: TGTGCCAGCAGCTCCGGGACAGGGCGATGGGAGACCCAGTACTTC.